This T cell receptor (beta chain) comes out of a study of blood T cell repertoires in COVID-19. Study overall: The analysed material was cDNA or gDNA that came from T cells, B-cell-depleted T cells, or PBMCs.

Original processing notes: Quantification of nucleated cells was approximated via reference gene primer amplification. This table comes from immunoSEQ multiplex PCR, and its TCRdb copy is limited to in-frame clones, with some not included. That table supplies the V and J calls and clone size; D and trimming were determined from the DNA. Of some 45,000 clones listed, about nine tenths were seen once; the top ten hold 14%. Germline loops: CDR1 SGDLS, CDR2 YYNGEE. Between the trimmed V and J ends, which lost 2 bases and 4 bases, there was a span of 10 bases. The length of the CDR3 is 14 residues. J is TRBJ1-3 and V is TRBV9; D not certain. The source of this sequence is a human donor in a cohort sampled during active COVID-19. Sequences were obtained from peripheral blood. CDR3 coding DNA: TGTGCCAGCAGCGTTGGAGCGGACGGAAACACCATATATTTT. Translating it yields CASSVGADGNTIYF. Full variable domain (missing parts from reference TRBV9 and TRBJ1-3): DSGVTQTPKHLITATGQRVTLRCSPRSGDLSVYWYQQSLDQGLQFLIQYYNGEERAKGNILERFSAQQFPDLHSELNLSSLELGDSALYFCASSVGADGNTIYFGEGSWLTVV.